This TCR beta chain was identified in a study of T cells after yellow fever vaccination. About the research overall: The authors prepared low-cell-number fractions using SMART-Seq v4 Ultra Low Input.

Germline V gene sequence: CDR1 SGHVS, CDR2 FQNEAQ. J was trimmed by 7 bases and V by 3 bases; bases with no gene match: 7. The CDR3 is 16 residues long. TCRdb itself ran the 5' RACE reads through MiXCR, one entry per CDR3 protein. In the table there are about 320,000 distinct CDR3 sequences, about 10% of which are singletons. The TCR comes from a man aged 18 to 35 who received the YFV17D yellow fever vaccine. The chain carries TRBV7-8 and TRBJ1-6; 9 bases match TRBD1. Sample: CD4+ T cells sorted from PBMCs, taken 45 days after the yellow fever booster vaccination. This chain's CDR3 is CASSFGQGKRNSPLHF. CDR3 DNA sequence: TGTGCCAGCAGCTTTGGACAGGGGAAAAGAAATTCACCCCTCCACTTT.